The T cell receptor beta chain under discussion was sequenced for a study of shared clonotypes between healthy human individuals. Regarding the study as a whole: Across a handful of donors, naive CD4 shared 5% to 6%, naive CD8 approximately 3.5%, memory CD4 roughly 2.4%, memory CD8 0.4%.

A note on this clone: The antigen remains unidentified.

Using immunoSEQ multiplex PCR, the repertoire was profiled, and TCRdb retains in-frame clones only, with some absent. The sample holds hundreds of thousands of clones, approximately 74% seen once. This CDR3 is built from 15 residues. V was clipped by 3 bases and J by 4 bases, with 16 bases between them. From germline, CDR1 is MDHEN and CDR2 SYDVKM. Material for sequencing was memory CD4+ T cells sorted from blood. Subset specified: CD45RA-negative fraction. This TCR was recovered from a woman in her 30s in good health. The rearrangement uses TRBV28 and TRBJ2-7, with a tentative D call TRBD2 (5 bases). CDR3 nucleotide sequence: TGTGCCAGCAGTTTTCCGCGGACTGGGATGTACGAGCAGTACTTC. It is translated as CASSFPRTGMYEQYF.